This T cell receptor (beta chain) was identified in a study of shared clonotypes between healthy human individuals (dated by TCRdb to between 2020 and 2021). With regard to the full study: Two women and three men aged 18 to 49 years were included in the cohort. Libraries were prepared and TCR repertoires were sequenced by different laboratories using diverse techniques, in order to increase sequencing depth and limit assay-specific biases. Between about 0.8 and 9 billion PBMCs per donor were obtained by leukapheresis. For each donor, CD4 naive and CD4 memory were each run on three plates, CD8 naive on two plates, and CD8 memory on one plate. Blood TCR repertoires of five healthy adults were deeply sequenced to estimate repertoire size and the extent of clonotype sharing between individuals. Findings and caveats that apply to the study as a whole: Estimated clonotype richness was generally larger for naive than for memory subsets. Across a few donors, approximately 4.9% of naive CD4, approximately 4% of naive CD8, approximately 2.5% of memory CD4, and under 0.45% of memory CD8 clonotypes were shared. Based on pairwise subsampling, the degree of clonotype sharing among donors was expected to be affected by sequencing depth. Because the study included a small number of donors, the genetic and exposure-history diversity represented was limited. Incomplete sequencing was indicated by rarefaction of sorted-subset datasets, despite the large sequencing depth. Higher generation probabilities were observed for clonotypes shared by all four sorted-subset donors than for non-shared clonotypes. Only blood was sampled, and tissue TCR repertoires likely differ from those in blood.

For the CD8 naive samples, CD45RO-negative cells were positively selected for CCR7, yielding a CD45RA+CCR7+ population from which TemRA cells were excluded. The donors were healthy, HIV-negative adults with no recently reported acute infections or vaccinations. Every donor was a Caucasian adult living in Nashville, Tennessee, USA. After blood collection by leukapheresis, PBMCs were isolated using Ficoll-Histopaque density gradient centrifugation and then cryopreserved in the vapor phase of liquid nitrogen. Analytical flow cytometry was used to check the purity and quantity of each magnetically sorted T cell population. Genomic DNA was isolated from every sorted fraction and measured by UV absorbance on a Nanodrop 2000c. CDR1 SQVTM and CDR2 ANQGSEA were looked up in the germline V gene. The germline ends are 8 bases apart after V is trimmed by 6 bases and J by 0 bases. Taken from cysteine to phenylalanine, the CDR3 has 13 residues. Solely the CDR3 DNA is kept, with 39 bases framed from the first base.

Turning to this clone: The target of this receptor is not known. No base quality information exists; no much larger clone differs at one position.

TCR CDR3 regions were amplified from genomic DNA by multiplex PCR using the deep immunoSEQ assay. Extracted genomic DNA from each cell subset was distributed evenly across all wells of several immunoSEQ 96-well plates, and each plate was treated as a replicate. For sorted subsets, about 0.2 ug genomic DNA, equal to about 30,000 T cell genomes, was loaded into each replicate PCR. Purified libraries were measured with a Qubit 3.0 fluorometer, size-checked on a Bioanalyzer 2100, and measured again with the KAPA Library Quantification kit. Every immunoSEQ 96-well plate was sequenced on a dedicated single-read 150-cycle Illumina NextSeq 550 flow cell. The authors' pipeline ran thus. The immunoSEQ output contained only junctional sequences without quality scores, so filtering could not match that applied to full-length reads. To assign V/J genes and CDR3, sequences were annotated using PyIR, a Python wrapper for IgBLAST v1.9, with IMGT germline references. Any read was removed if the V/J assignment was weak (E-value above 1e-6), the CDR3 was missing, or the read contained stop codons, out-of-frame junctions, or ambiguous translated residues. V3J clonotypes were defined as sequences sharing an identical inferred V gene, J gene, and CDR3 amino acid sequence. Percentage overlap between repertoires was calculated by dividing the number of shared unique clonotypes by the size of the smaller repertoire. Richness of each repertoire was evaluated using RTK rarefaction, the Chao1 estimator, and Recon v2.1 estimates of unobserved clonotypes. OLGA was used to compute generation probabilities for all TCRbeta clonotypes that the gDNA method yielded from a few donors. This is the immuneACCESS table as TCRdb keeps it, with only in-frame sequences that have V and J called. A part of the clones is gone; compared with another copy, unresolved V genes explain less than half, and the rest is unexplained. The V and J calls and clone size come from that table; D and trimming were worked out from the DNA. This sample has 630,000 or so clones in its table, and roughly 98% of those were observed once. Together, the top ten hold 0.3% of the sample.

The receptor chain draws on TRBV29-1 and TRBJ1-4, with no reliable assignment of the D segment. The receptor was derived from a man aged 30-40 years in good health. Material for sequencing was naive CD8+ T cells sorted from blood. The cell subset or site tag for this specimen amounts to: CD45RA+CCR7+. At the DNA level, the sequence is TGCAGCGTCGGGTTTGCAACTAATGAAAAACTGTTTTTT. This codes for CSVGFATNEKLFF.